These 24 T cell receptor beta chains were all obtained from the same sample, sequenced in a study of T cells in localized non-small cell lung cancer. This table comes from immunoSEQ multiplex PCR, and its TCRdb copy is limited to in-frame clones, with some not included. Of around 91,000 clones listed, around 90% are singletons. Sample: peripheral blood, taken before any cancer treatment. The receptor set was obtained from a man aged 35-75 years with stage I squamous cell lung carcinoma.

The V gene is TRBV27, the J gene TRBJ1-2; D unclear. The germline V gene has CDR1 MNHEY and CDR2 SMNVEV (reference sequence). The CDR3 totals 12 residues. The ends were cut back, 7 bases at V and 2 bases at J, with 8 bases in the middle. The CDR3 DNA is TGTGCCAGCAAGTCTCTAAACTATGGCTACACCTTC. This encodes CASKSLNYGYTF.

This chain connects TRBV9 to TRBJ2-1, with D perhaps matching TRBD1 or TRBD2 (6 bases each). This CDR3 spans 16 amino acids. Trimming removed 0 bases from V and 4 bases from J, with 14 bases in between. Germline lookup yields CDR1 SGDLS and CDR2 YYNGEE. The CDR3, as DNA: TGTGCCAGCAGCGTAGATCTAGGAGGGACATACAATGAGCAGTTCTTC. Translation gives CASSVDLGGTYNEQFF.

The genes are TRBV28 and TRBJ2-7; 7 bases are a match to TRBD1. This CDR3 contains 13 residues. Trimming removed 5 bases from V and 3 bases from J; junction bases left unmatched: 4. Germline CDR1 is MDHEN and CDR2 is SYDVKM. The CDR3 nucleotides are TGTGCCAGCAGTGTGGACAGGAGCTACGAGCAGTACTTC. It codes for CASSVDRSYEQYF.

This chain joins TRBV7-2 and TRBJ1-3; weak D call: TRBD1 (5 bases). Trimming shortened V by 1 base and J by 9 bases, and 19 bases separated the two germline ends. The V gene's germline CDR1 is SGHTA and CDR2 FQGNSA. The CDR3 is 16 residues long. The CDR3 DNA reads TGTGCCAGCAGCTTAGAGGCTACAATCCCCGGGGGCACCATATATTTT. As protein: CASSLEATIPGGTIYF.

The chain combines TRBV5-1 with TRBJ1-2, with TRBD1 identical over 8 bases. Unmatched junction bases numbered 20, after V lost 0 bases and J lost 13 bases. CDR1 SGHRS and CDR2 YFSETQ come from the germline V gene. This CDR3 has 17 amino acids. DNA of the CDR3: TGCGCCAGCAGCTTGGACAGGGGGGTAACTATGGCCCGGGCCATCACCTTC. It codes for CASSLDRGVTMARAITF.

This rearrangement joins TRBV6-1 to TRBJ2-7; 7 nucleotides agree with TRBD1. CDR3 length: 15 residues. Trimming at V came to 4 bases and at J to 2 bases, leaving 8 bases not matched to a gene. CDR1 is MNHNS and CDR2 is SASEGT in the germline V gene. Written as DNA, the CDR3 is TGTGCCAGCAGTGCCGGGACAGCGCGCACCTACGAGCAGTACTTC. The encoded protein is CASSAGTARTYEQYF.

J is TRBJ2-1 and V is TRBV9, with D perhaps given as TRBD1 or TRBD2 (5 bases each). The CDR3 covers 15 residues. The germline V gene has CDR1 SGDLS and CDR2 YYNGEE. V lost 1 base and J lost 8, with 16 bases in between. As DNA, the CDR3 is TGTGCCAGCAGCGTACGTCCCGGGGCGCGAGATGAGCAGTTCTTC. It encodes CASSVRPGARDEQFF.

CDR3 in amino acids: CSVAGSGNTIYF. The CDR3 DNA is TGCAGCGTTGCGGGGTCGGGAAACACCATATATTTT. The chain employs TRBV29-1 and TRBJ1-3; no clear D gene. The CDR3 is 12 residues long. Trimming left V 4 bases short and J 4 bases short, with 8 bases between. The germline CDR1 and CDR2 sequences are SQVTM and ANQGSEA.

The chain couples TRBV6-5 to TRBJ2-1; 7 nucleotides agree with TRBD2. The junction had 4 bases not matched to a gene; V was cut back by 0 bases and J by 8 bases. The CDR3 spans 14 residues. Germline loops: CDR1 MNHEY, CDR2 SVGAGI. The CDR3 protein is CASSYSPREDEQFF. The CDR3 nucleotides read TGTGCCAGCAGTTACTCACCCCGGGAGGATGAGCAGTTCTTC.

This chain connects TRBV4-1 to TRBJ1-5, with 7 bases that match TRBD1. The length of the CDR3 is 18 residues. Germline loops: CDR1 MGHRA, CDR2 YSYEKL. V lost 1 base to trimming and J lost 4 bases; unmatched junction nucleotides: 13. The CDR3 bases are TGCGCCAGCAGCCAAGCCGAACTCAGGGGGACAGTGAATCAGCCCCAGCATTTT. Amino acids: CASSQAELRGTVNQPQHF.

The rearrangement joins TRBV5-1 to TRBJ1-2; 7 nucleotides align to TRBD1. Germline loops: CDR1 SGHRS, CDR2 YFSETQ. CDR3 length: 16 amino acids. J was trimmed by 5 bases and V by 0 bases; bases with no gene match: 10. The CDR3 spells CASSLGQGGGAYGYTF. The DNA of the CDR3 is TGCGCCAGCAGCTTGGGACAGGGAGGAGGCGCTTATGGCTACACCTTC. The complete variable domain, with remaining parts taken from reference TRBV5-1 and TRBJ1-2, reads KAGVTQTPRYLIKTRGQQVTLSCSPISGHRSVSWYQQTPGQGLQFLFEYFSETQRNKGNFPGRFSGRQFSNSRSEMNVSTLELGDSALYLCASSLGQGGGAYGYTFGSGTRLTVV.

The V and J genes are TRBV20-1 and TRBJ1-4; D gene unclear. Trimming took 6 bases from V and 3 from J, leaving 5 bases between them. CDR1 and CDR2 (germline): DFQATT, SNEGSKA (reference sequence). The CDR3 totals 11 residues. As DNA, the CDR3 is TGCAGTGCCCGGTCTAATGAAAAACTGTTTTTT. Residues: CSARSNEKLFF.

V gene TRBV27 combines with J gene TRBJ2-2; 8 positions match TRBD1. This CDR3 spans 15 amino acids. Germline-derived CDR1 and CDR2 are MNHEY and SMNVEV (reference sequence). V was clipped by 6 bases and J by 4 bases; unmatched bases: 7. In DNA, the CDR3 is TGTGCCAGCAGCCAGGGACAGGTTTTCACCGGGGAGCTGTTTTTT. Residues: CASSQGQVFTGELFF.

The V call is TRBV27, the J call TRBJ2-5; TRBD2 agrees at 10 bases. The V and J ends lost 4 bases and 4 bases, in that order; junction bases with no gene match: 6. Germline-derived CDR1 and CDR2 are MNHEY and SMNVEV (reference sequence). CDR3 length equals 15 residues. For the CDR3, the DNA is TGTGCCAGCAGTTGGAGCGGGGGGGCGAGAGAGACCCAGTACTTC. Translation gives CASSWSGGARETQYF.

The chain couples TRBV28 to TRBJ2-2; D not certain. Germline lookup yields CDR1 MDHEN and CDR2 SYDVKM. The CDR3 is made up of 13 amino acids. V was cut by 5 bases and J by 5 bases, with 9 bases left in between. The CDR3: CASSGVRTGELFF. In DNA form, the CDR3 reads TGTGCCAGCAGTGGAGTCCGAACCGGGGAGCTGTTTTTT.

The chain has TRBV5-1 and TRBJ2-1, with no clear D. From germline, CDR1 is SGHRS and CDR2 YFSETQ. The V and J ends lost 0 bases and 4 bases respectively, with 14 bases between them. CDR3 length: 16 amino acids. In nucleotides, the CDR3 is TGCGCCAGCAGCTTGGGCGTGACCATGGTGTACAATGAGCAGTTCTTC. Translated, it gives CASSLGVTMVYNEQFF. Based on the CDR3 plus reference TRBV5-1 and TRBJ2-1, the full variable domain is KAGVTQTPRYLIKTRGQQVTLSCSPISGHRSVSWYQQTPGQGLQFLFEYFSETQRNKGNFPGRFSGRQFSNSRSEMNVSTLELGDSALYLCASSLGVTMVYNEQFFGPGTRLTVL.

This clone was seen once. The chain links TRBV7-3 to TRBJ1-1; D is possibly TRBD1 (6 bases). The ends were cut back, 3 bases at V and 1 base at J, with 15 bases in the middle. CDR3 size: 16 residues. CDR1 and CDR2 (germline): SGHTA, FQGTGA. The CDR3 reads CASSFGRTGSNTEAFF. As DNA, the CDR3 is TGTGCCAGCAGCTTCGGCCGAACAGGGTCGAACACTGAAGCTTTCTTT.

This clone was seen once. The chain recombines TRBV27 with TRBJ1-5, with TRBD1 identical over 7 bases. CDR1 and CDR2 (germline): MNHEY, SMNVEV (reference sequence). The CDR3 has 16 residues. The V and J ends lost 5 bases and 0 bases, in that order; junction bases with no gene match: 7. The DNA of the CDR3 is TGTGCCAGCAGTCCGCAGGGGGTTTATAGCAATCAGCCCCAGCATTTT. Residues: CASSPQGVYSNQPQHF.

This clone was counted only a few times. The chain joins TRBV4-3 to TRBJ1-5; the D gene is possibly TRBD1 (5 bases). This CDR3 is 16 amino acids long. V lost 0 bases, J lost 5 bases, and 14 bases lay in between. In germline, CDR1 is LGHNA, CDR2 YSLEER. CDR3 in DNA: TGCGCCAGCAGCCAAGATCTTGCAGGGTGGGATCAGCCCCAGCATTTT. This sequence encodes CASSQDLAGWDQPQHF.

The V and J genes are TRBV5-1 and TRBJ1-2; D is unclear. The germline V gene has CDR1 SGHRS and CDR2 YFSETQ. The CDR3 is 14 residues long. The V gene lost 1 base and the J gene lost 1 base, with 8 bases spanning the gap. CDR3 bases: TGCGCCAGCAGCTTGTCGCAAAATAACTATGGCTACACCTTC. Protein sequence: CASSLSQNNYGYTF.

The V call is TRBV7-2, the J call TRBJ2-7, with a weak D call TRBD1 (6 bases). CDR3 length equals 13 residues. Germline V gives CDR1 SGHTA, CDR2 FQGNSA. Trimming took off 4 bases at V and 3 bases at J, with 10 bases between the two ends. The CDR3 bases are TGTGCCAGCAGCTCGGGACATGGCTACGAGCAGTACTTC. This translates into CASSSGHGYEQYF.

The chain joins TRBV5-1 to TRBJ2-7; TRBD1 or TRBD2 may be the D gene (5 bases each). The germline V gene encodes CDR1 SGHRS and CDR2 YFSETQ. V was trimmed by 7 bases and J by 2 bases, leaving 19 bases between them. The CDR3 consists of 15 residues. CDR3 sequence (DNA): TGCGCCAGCGCTGCCATTGGGGGTCGGGCCTACGAGCAGTACTTC. As protein: CASAAIGGRAYEQYF.

This rearrangement joins TRBV6-9 to TRBJ1-1, with 7 bases fitting TRBD1. Germline V gene data show CDR1 as MNHGY and CDR2 as SVAAGI. The CDR3 consists of 15 residues. The ends lost 2 bases at V and 4 bases at J; junction bases unmatched: 7. Here the CDR3 reads CASSYPNRGGTEAFF. Here the CDR3 DNA reads TGTGCCAGCAGTTATCCGAACAGGGGAGGCACTGAAGCTTTCTTT.

Regarding this clone: The sample holds other DNA sequences that translate to the same CDR3. The chain uses TRBV19 and TRBJ1-5, with D unresolved. CDR1 LNHDA and CDR2 SQIVND come from the germline V gene (reference sequence). V was trimmed by 1 base and J by 1 base, leaving 8 bases between them. The CDR3 totals 15 residues. DNA of the CDR3: TGTGCCAGTAGTATAGGGGGTGCGAGCAATCAGCCCCAGCATTTT. Protein sequence: CASSIGGASNQPQHF.